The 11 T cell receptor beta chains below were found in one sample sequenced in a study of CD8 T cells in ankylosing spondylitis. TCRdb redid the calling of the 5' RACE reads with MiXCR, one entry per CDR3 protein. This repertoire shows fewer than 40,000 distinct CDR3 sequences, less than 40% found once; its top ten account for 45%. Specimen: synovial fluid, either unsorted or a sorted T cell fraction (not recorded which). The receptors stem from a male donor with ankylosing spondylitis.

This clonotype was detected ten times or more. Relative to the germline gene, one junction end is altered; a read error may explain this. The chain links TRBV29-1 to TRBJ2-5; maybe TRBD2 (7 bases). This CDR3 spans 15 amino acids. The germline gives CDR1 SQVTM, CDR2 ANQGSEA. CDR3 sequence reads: CSVEGGEGPQETQYF. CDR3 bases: TGCAGCGTCGAAGGGGGGGAGGGCCCCCAAGAGACCCAGTACTTC.

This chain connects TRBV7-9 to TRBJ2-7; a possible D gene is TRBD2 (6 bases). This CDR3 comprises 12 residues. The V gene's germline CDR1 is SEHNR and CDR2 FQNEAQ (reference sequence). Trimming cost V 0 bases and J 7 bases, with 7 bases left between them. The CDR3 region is CASSLARGEQYF. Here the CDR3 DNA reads TGTGCCAGCAGCTTAGCCCGGGGGGAGCAGTACTTC.

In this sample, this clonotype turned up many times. The CDR3 protein is CASSMELAVYNEQFF. CDR3 DNA sequence: TGCGCCAGCAGCATGGAACTAGCGGTTTACAATGAGCAGTTCTTC. This chain links TRBV5-1 with TRBJ2-1, with 8 bases aligning to TRBD2. V dropped 4 bases and J dropped 4; count of bases not matched to a gene: 7. Germline CDR1 is SGHRS and CDR2 is YFSETQ. The CDR3 extends over 15 amino acids.

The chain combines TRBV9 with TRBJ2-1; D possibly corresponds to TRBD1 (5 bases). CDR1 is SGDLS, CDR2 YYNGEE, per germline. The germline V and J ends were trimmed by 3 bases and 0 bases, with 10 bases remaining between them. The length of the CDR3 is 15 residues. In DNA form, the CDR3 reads TGTGCCAGCAGCGGGGGCTCGAGCTCCTACAATGAGCAGTTCTTC. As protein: CASSGGSSSYNEQFF. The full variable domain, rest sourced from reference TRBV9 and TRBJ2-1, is DSGVTQTPKHLITATGQRVTLRCSPRSGDLSVYWYQQSLDQGLQFLIQYYNGEERAKGNILERFSAQQFPDLHSELNLSSLELGDSALYFCASSGGSSSYNEQFFGPGTRLTVL.

CDR3 region: CASSFGQGPYGYTF. The CDR3 DNA sequence: TGTGCCAGCAGTTTTGGACAGGGACCTTATGGCTACACCTTC. This chain connects TRBV6-5 to TRBJ1-2; 8 bases are a match to TRBD1. V gave up 4 bases and J gave up 5 bases; unmatched junction bases: 6. Looked up from germline, CDR1 is MNHEY and CDR2 is SVGAGI. CDR3 length: 14 residues.

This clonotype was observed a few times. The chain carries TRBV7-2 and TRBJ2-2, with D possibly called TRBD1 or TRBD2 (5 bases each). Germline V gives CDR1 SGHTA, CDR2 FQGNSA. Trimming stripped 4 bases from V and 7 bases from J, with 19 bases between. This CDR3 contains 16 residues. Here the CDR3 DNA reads TGTGCCAGCAGCTCCATCTTGGGGGATATTAGCGGGGAGCTGTTTTTT. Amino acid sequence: CASSSILGDISGELFF. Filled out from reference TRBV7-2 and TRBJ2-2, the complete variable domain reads GAGVSQSPSNKVTEKGKDVELRCDPISGHTALYWYRQSLGQGLEFLIYFQGNSAPDKSGLPSDRFSAERTGGSVSTLTIQRTQQEDSAVYLCASSSILGDISGELFFGEGSRLTVL.

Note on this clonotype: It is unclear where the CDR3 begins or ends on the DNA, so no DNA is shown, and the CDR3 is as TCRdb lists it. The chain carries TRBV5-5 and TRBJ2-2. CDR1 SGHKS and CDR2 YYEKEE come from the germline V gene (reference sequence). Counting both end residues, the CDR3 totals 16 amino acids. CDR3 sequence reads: CASSTPGANTGELFFF.

The CDR3 DNA follows: TGTGCCATCGGGACAGCACATGAAGCTTTCTTT. Translation: CAIGTAHEAFF. The V gene is TRBV15, the J gene TRBJ1-1, with 7 bases fitting TRBD1. The CDR3 has 11 residues. J gave up 7 bases and V 10 bases, and 6 bases lay outside the gene matches. The V gene's germline CDR1 is LNHNV and CDR2 YYDKDF (reference sequence).

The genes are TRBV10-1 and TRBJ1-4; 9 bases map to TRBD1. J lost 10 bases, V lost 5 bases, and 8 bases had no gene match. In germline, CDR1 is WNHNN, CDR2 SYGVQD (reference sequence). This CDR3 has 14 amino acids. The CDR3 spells CASSMDRGLAKLFF. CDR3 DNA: TGCGCCAGCAGTATGGACAGGGGCCTTGCAAAACTGTTTTTT.

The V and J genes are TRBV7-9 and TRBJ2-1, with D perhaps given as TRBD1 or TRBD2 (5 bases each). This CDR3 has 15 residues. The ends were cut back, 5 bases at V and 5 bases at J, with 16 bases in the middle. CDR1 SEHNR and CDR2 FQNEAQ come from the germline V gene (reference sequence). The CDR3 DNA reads TGTGCCAGCAGCGGACCGGGACGTTTGCACAATGAGCAGTTCTTC. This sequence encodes CASSGPGRLHNEQFF.

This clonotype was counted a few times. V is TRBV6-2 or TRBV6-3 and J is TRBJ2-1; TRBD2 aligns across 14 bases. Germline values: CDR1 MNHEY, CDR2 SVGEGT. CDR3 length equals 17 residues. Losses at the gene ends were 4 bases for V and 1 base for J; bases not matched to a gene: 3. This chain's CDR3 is CASSFRTSGRSYNEQFF. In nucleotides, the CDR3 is TGTGCCAGCAGTTTTCGGACTAGCGGGAGGTCCTACAATGAGCAGTTCTTC.